This entry is about one TCR beta chain. This sample is part of a study of shared T cell receptors in the human thymus. V was trimmed by 1 base and J by 5 bases, leaving 11 bases between them. Germline V gene data show CDR1 as LNHDA and CDR2 as SQIVND (reference sequence). The CDR3 contains 14 residues. The protocol was immunoSEQ multiplex PCR, while the TCRdb copy is restricted to in-frame clones and leaves out a portion. The table shows 640,000 or so clones, with about 90% occurring only once. This sample was also put to use in a study of human thymus T cells. That investigation notes: Resections were taken during corrective heart surgery, and the thymus tissue came from these. The authors found apparently biased V and J gene usage in thymic and blood repertoires. There were highly overlapping thymic repertoires among unrelated individuals, as related research reported.

This TCR derives from a boy under two years old with a congenital heart defect. What was sequenced was thymocytes. The chain uses TRBV19 and TRBJ1-2; D not resolved. As DNA, the CDR3 is TGTGCCAGTAGTATAGGCAGTCAGTCGTATGGCTACACCTTC. Its protein product is CASSIGSQSYGYTF.